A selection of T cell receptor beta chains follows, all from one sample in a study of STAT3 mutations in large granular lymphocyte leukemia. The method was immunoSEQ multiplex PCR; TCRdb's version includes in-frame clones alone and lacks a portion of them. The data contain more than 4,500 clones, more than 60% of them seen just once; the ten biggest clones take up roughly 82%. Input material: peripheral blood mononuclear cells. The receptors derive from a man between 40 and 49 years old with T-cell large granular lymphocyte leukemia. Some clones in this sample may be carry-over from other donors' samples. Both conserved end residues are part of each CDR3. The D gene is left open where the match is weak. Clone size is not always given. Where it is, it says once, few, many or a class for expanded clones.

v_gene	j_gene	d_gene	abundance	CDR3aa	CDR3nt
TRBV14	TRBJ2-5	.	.	CASSPYRLRQETQYF	TGTGCCAGCAGCCCGTACCGACTTCGCCAAGAGACCCAGTACTTC
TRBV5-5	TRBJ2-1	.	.	CASSLWRAQGEQFF	TGTGCCAGCAGCTTGTGGAGGGCCCAGGGTGAGCAGTTCTTC
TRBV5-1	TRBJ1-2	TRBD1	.	CASSLAGTGEYGYTF	TGCGCCAGCAGCTTGGCAGGGACAGGGGAGTATGGCTACACCTTC
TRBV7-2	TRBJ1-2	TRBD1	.	CASSLGGTGANYGYTF	TGTGCCAGCAGCTTAGGAGGGACAGGGGCTAACTATGGCTACACCTTC
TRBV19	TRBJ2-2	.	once	CASSTLQGRGELFF	TGTGCCAGTAGTACCCTACAGGGAAGAGGGGAGCTGTTTTTT
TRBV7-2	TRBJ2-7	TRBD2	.	CASSSQAGTTYEQYF	TGTGCCAGCAGCTCTCAAGCGGGAACGACCTACGAGCAGTACTTC
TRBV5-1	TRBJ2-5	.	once	CASSSRVAETQYF	TGCGCCAGCAGCTCCAGGGTAGCGGAGACCCAGTACTTC
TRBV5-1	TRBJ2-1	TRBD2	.	CASSRGLAGRYSYNEQFF	TGCGCCAGCAGCAGGGGACTAGCGGGAAGATACTCCTACAATGAGCAGTTCTTC
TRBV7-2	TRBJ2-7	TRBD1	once	CATSRGTGDSYEQYF	TGTGCCACCAGCAGGGGGACAGGGGATTCCTACGAGCAGTACTTC
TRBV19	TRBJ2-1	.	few	CASSTRWQDNEQFF	TGTGCCAGTAGTACGCGGTGGCAGGACAATGAGCAGTTCTTC
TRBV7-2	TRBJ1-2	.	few	CASSVTGDFYGYTF	TGTGCCAGCAGCGTAACCGGGGATTTCTATGGCTACACCTTC
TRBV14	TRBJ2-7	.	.	CASSQILASNEQYF	TGTGCCAGCAGCCAGATCCTAGCCAGCAACGAGCAGTACTTC
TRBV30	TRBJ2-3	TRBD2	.	CAWSVGIAGEGWTQYF	TGTGCCTGGAGTGTTGGAATAGCGGGAGAGGGTTGGACGCAGTATTTT
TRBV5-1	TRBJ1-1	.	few	CASSLVAGMVTEAFF	TGCGCCAGCAGCTTGGTGGCAGGGATGGTCACTGAAGCTTTCTTT
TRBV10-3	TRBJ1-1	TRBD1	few	CAISDRGNTEAFF	TGTGCCATCAGCGACAGGGGGAACACTGAAGCTTTCTTT
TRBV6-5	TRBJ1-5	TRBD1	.	CASRRTGRSNQPQHF	TGTGCCAGCAGGAGGACAGGGAGAAGCAATCAGCCCCAGCATTTT
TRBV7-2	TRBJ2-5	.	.	CASSPAETQYF	TGTGCCAGCAGCCCGGCGGAGACCCAGTACTTC
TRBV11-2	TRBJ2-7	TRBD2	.	CASSRLAGKYEQYF	TGTGCCAGCAGCCGACTAGCGGGAAAGTACGAGCAGTACTTC
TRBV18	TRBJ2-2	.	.	CASSPDISRNTGELFF	TGTGCCAGCTCCCCTGACATCAGCAGGAACACCGGGGAGCTGTTTTTT
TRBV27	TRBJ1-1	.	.	CASSLQGRANTEAFF	TGTGCCAGCAGTTTACAGGGGAGGGCGAACACTGAAGCTTTCTTT
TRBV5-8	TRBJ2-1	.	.	CASSYNDRKHRGFF	TGTGCCAGCAGCTACAACGACAGGAAACACAGAGGGTTCTTC
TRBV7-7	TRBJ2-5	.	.	CASSLIGFQETQYF	TGTGCTAGCAGCTTAATCGGGTTTCAAGAGACCCAGTACTTC
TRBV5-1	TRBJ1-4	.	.	CASSPTETNEKLFF	TGCGCCAGCAGCCCGACGGAAACTAATGAAAAACTGTTTTTT
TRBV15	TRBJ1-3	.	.	CATSSGLLSSRENTIYF	TGTGCCACCAGCAGTGGACTCCTCTCATCTCGGGAAAACACCATATATTTT
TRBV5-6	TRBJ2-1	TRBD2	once	CASSGPGLGSEQFF	TGTGCCAGCAGCGGACCGGGACTAGGATCCGAGCAGTTCTTC
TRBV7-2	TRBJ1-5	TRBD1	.	CASSPLTGPIPYSNQPQHF	TGTGCCAGCAGCCCCTTGACAGGGCCCATACCTTATAGCAATCAGCCCCAGCATTTT
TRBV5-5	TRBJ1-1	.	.	CASSFGHSNTEAFF	TGTGCCAGCAGCTTCGGTCATTCGAACACTGAAGCTTTCTTT
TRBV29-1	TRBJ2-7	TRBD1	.	CSARTGGYEQYF	TGCAGCGCCCGGACAGGGGGCTACGAGCAGTACTTC
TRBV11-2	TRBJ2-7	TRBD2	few	CASSRTSGTSNTYEQYF	TGTGCCAGCAGCCGAACATCCGGGACTAGCAATACCTACGAGCAGTACTTC
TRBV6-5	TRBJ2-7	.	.	CASRSRSYEQYF	TGTGCCAGCAGGTCTAGATCCTACGAGCAGTACTTC
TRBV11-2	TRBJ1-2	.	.	CASSPSTDYGYTF	TGTGCCAGCAGCCCGTCGACGGACTATGGCTACACCTTC
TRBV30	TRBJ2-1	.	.	CAWSVGYNEQFF	TGTGCCTGGAGTGTCGGCTACAATGAGCAGTTCTTC
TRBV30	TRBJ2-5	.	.	CAWTFNKWGEETQYF	TGTGCCTGGACCTTCAATAAGTGGGGAGAAGAGACCCAGTACTTC
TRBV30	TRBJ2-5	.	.	CAWSVKHGTQARTQYF	TGTGCCTGGAGTGTAAAACACGGGACACAGGCCAGGACCCAGTACTTC
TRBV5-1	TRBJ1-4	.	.	CASSLVWGGNEKLFF	TGCGCCAGCAGCTTGGTTTGGGGAGGAAATGAAAAACTGTTTTTT
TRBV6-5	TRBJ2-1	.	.	CASTKQGSYNEQFF	TGTGCCAGCACCAAACAGGGTTCCTACAATGAGCAGTTCTTC
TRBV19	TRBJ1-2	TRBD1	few	CASRMDRDGYGYTF	TGTGCCAGTAGGATGGACAGGGATGGCTATGGCTACACCTTC
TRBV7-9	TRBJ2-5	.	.	CASSFSEETQYF	TGTGCCAGCAGCTTCTCGGAAGAGACCCAGTACTTC
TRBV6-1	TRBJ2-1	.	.	CASSEMVGGITYNEQFF	TGTGCCAGCAGTGAGATGGTAGGGGGGATTACCTACAATGAGCAGTTCTTC
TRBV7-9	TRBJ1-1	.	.	CASSLPGHRRTEAFF	TGTGCCAGCAGTCTACCGGGCCACCGGCGGACTGAAGCTTTCTTT
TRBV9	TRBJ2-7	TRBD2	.	CASSETSGDSYEQYF	TGTGCCAGCAGCGAGACTAGCGGGGATTCCTACGAGCAGTACTTC
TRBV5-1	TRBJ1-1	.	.	CASSLVGGGMNTEAFF	TGCGCCAGCAGCTTGGTGGGGGGAGGAATGAACACTGAAGCTTTCTTT
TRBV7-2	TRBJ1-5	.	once	CASSFQAQGQPQHF	TGTGCCAGCAGCTTTCAGGCCCAGGGGCAGCCCCAGCATTTT
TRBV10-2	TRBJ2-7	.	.	CASSESTDFYEQYF	TGCGCCAGCAGTGAGTCGACAGATTTCTACGAGCAGTACTTC
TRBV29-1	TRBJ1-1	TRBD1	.	CSAGMGQGRTEAFF	TGCAGCGCCGGAATGGGACAGGGCAGGACTGAAGCTTTCTTT
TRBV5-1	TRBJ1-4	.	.	CASSAGDSTNEKLFF	TGCGCCAGCAGCGCGGGAGACAGTACTAATGAAAAACTGTTTTTT
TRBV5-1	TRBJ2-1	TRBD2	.	CASLAGGPYNEQFF	TGCGCCAGTCTAGCGGGAGGGCCTTACAATGAGCAGTTCTTC
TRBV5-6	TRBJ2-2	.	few	CASSLVGDANTGELFF	TGTGCCAGCAGCTTGGTTGGGGACGCGAACACCGGGGAGCTGTTTTTT
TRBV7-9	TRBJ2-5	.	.	CAGRGAAETQYF	TGTGCCGGCCGGGGGGCCGCGGAGACCCAGTACTTC
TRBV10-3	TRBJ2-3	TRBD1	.	CAISGDSTQYF	TGTGCCATCAGTGGGGACAGTACGCAGTATTTT
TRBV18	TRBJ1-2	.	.	CASSPTREPGGYTF	TGTGCCAGCTCACCGACCAGGGAACCAGGCGGCTACACCTTC
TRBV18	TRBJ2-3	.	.	CASSPRDTLTDTQYF	TGTGCCAGCTCACCACGGGACACCCTCACAGATACGCAGTATTTT
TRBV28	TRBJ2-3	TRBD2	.	CASSLAGGGADTQYF	TGTGCCAGCAGTTTAGCGGGAGGGGGCGCAGATACGCAGTATTTT
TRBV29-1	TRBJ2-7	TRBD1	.	CSVITGDSYEQYF	TGCAGCGTGATTACAGGGGACTCCTACGAGCAGTACTTC
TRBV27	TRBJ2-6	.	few	CASSPSWSGANVLTF	TGTGCCAGCAGTCCCAGTTGGTCTGGGGCCAACGTCCTGACTTTC